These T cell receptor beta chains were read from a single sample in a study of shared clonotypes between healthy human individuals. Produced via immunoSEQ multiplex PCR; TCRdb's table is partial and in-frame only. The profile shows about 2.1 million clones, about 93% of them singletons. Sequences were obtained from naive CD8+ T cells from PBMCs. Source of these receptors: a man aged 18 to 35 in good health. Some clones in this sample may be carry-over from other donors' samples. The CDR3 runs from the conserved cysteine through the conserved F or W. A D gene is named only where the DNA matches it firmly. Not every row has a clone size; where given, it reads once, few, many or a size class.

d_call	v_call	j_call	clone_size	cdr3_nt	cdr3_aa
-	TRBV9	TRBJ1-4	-	TGTGCCAGCAGCGTAGAAGGGGGGTGGAGTGAAAAACTGTTTTTT	CASSVEGGWSEKLFF
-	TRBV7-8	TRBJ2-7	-	TGTGCCAGCAGCTCATGGGGCCCCGGAGACGAGCAGTACTTC	CASSSWGPGDEQYF
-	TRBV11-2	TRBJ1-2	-	TGTGCCAGCAGCTTAGGAGCAACTTCCTATGGCTACACCTTC	CASSLGATSYGYTF
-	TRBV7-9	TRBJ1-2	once	TGTGCCAGCAGCCTCGGGACAAGCTATGGCTACACCTTC	CASSLGTSYGYTF
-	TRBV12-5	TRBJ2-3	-	TGTGCTAGTGGTCACGGTGGAGATACGCAGTATTTT	CASGHGGDTQYF
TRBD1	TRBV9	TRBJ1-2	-	TGTGCCAGCAGCGTAGCCGGGACAGGCGCTTATGGCTACACCTTC	CASSVAGTGAYGYTF
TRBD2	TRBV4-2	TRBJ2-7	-	TGTGCCAGCAGCCAAGTTCCGGGACTAGCGGGAGTATCTGAGCAGTACTTC	CASSQVPGLAGVSEQYF
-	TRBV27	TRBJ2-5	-	TGTGCCAGCAGTTCTGCGGGGGGACAGCAAGAGACCCAGTACTTC	CASSSAGGQQETQYF
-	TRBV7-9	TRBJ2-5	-	TGTGCCAGCAGCTCTCCCGGGACACCAAACAAGTACTTC	CASSSPGTPNKYF
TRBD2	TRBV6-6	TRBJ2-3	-	TGTGCCAGCAGTTACAAGGGACTAGCGGCAGATACGCAGTATTTT	CASSYKGLAADTQYF
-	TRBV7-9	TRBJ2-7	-	TGTGCCAGCAGCTTATCCGCAGGATACTACGAGCAGTACTTC	CASSLSAGYYEQYF
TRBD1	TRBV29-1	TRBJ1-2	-	TGCAGCGTTGACGGCAGGGGGATTTGCTTAAGGTGCTATGGCTACACCTTC	CSVDGRGICLRCYGYTF
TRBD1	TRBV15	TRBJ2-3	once	TGTGCCACCAGCAGGACAGGGACGAGCACAGATACGCAGTATTTT	CATSRTGTSTDTQYF
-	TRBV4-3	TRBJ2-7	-	TGCGCCAGCAGCTACGGTAGGAGCTCCTACGAGCAGTACTTC	CASSYGRSSYEQYF
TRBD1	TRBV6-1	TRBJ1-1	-	TGTGCCAGCAGCGAACCTGGAGGGGCAGGGGGCCCGAACACTGAAGCTTTCTTT	CASSEPGGAGGPNTEAFF
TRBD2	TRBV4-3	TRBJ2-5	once	TGCGCCAGCAGCCAAGATGGCGCGGGAGGGCCGCGGGAGACCCAGTACTTC	CASSQDGAGGPRETQYF
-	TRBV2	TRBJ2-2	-	TGTGCCAGCAGTGAAGGTGTCGGCTCCGGGGAGCTGTTTTTT	CASSEGVGSGELFF
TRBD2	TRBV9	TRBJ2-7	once	TGTGCCAGCAGCGTAGGGGCGGGGGGATCCTACGAGCAGTACTTC	CASSVGAGGSYEQYF
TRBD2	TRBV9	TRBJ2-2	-	TGTGCCAGCAGCGACCCCGTGGCGGGAGGCACCGGGGAGCTGTTTTTT	CASSDPVAGGTGELFF
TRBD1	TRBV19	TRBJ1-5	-	TGTGCCAGTGCTACCCAGGGGGTCTATAGCAATCAGCCCCAGCATTTT	CASATQGVYSNQPQHF
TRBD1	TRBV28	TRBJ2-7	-	TGTGCCAGCAGTGAACAGGGGGAGAAGGACGAGCAGTACTTC	CASSEQGEKDEQYF
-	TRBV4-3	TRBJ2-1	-	TGCGCCAGCAGCCAAGGGGTAGCGGAGAACAATGAGCAGTTCTTC	CASSQGVAENNEQFF
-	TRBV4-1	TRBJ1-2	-	TGCGCCAGCAGCCAAGCGTCCAACTATGGCTACACCTTC	CASSQASNYGYTF
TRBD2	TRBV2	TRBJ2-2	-	TGTGCCAGCAGCCCCATGCTGGTGGGAGGGGGGGAGCTGTTTTTT	CASSPMLVGGGELFF
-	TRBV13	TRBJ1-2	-	TGTGCCAGCAGCTCGGGATCGGGAAGTGGCTACACCTTC	CASSSGSGSGYTF
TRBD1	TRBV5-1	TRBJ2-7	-	TGCGCCAGCAGCTTAGGGACAGGGGCCTACGAGCAGTACTTC	CASSLGTGAYEQYF
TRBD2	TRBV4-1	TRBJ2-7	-	TGCGCCAGCAGCCAAGACCTGCTAGCGGCCTCCTACGAGCAGTACTTC	CASSQDLLAASYEQYF
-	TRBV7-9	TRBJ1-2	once	TGTGCCAGCAGCTTTTTTGCAGGGCATAACTATGGCTACACCTTC	CASSFFAGHNYGYTF
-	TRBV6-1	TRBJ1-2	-	TGTGCCAGCTTTGGGGAACCCGATGGCTACACCTTC	CASFGEPDGYTF
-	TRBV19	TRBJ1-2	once	TGTGCCAGTAGTCCCTCAGGGGCAGGAGCTAAAATAGGAAACTACACCTTC	CASSPSGAGAKIGNYTF
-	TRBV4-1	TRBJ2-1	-	TGCGCCAGCAGCCAAGAGGACAGAGGCCGGCCAGACTACAATGAGCAGTTCTTC	CASSQEDRGRPDYNEQFF
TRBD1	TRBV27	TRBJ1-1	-	TGTGCCAGCAGTAGAGACAGGGCTTACACTGAAGCTTTCTTT	CASSRDRAYTEAFF
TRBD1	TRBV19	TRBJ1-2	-	TGTGCCAGTAGTTTGGACAGGGGGTTCGGTGGCTACACCTTC	CASSLDRGFGGYTF
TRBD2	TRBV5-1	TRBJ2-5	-	TGCGCCAGCAGCTCCGCTAGCGGGAGGGCCCGTACTGAGACCCAGTACTTC	CASSSASGRARTETQYF
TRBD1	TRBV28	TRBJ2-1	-	TGTGCCAGCAGCCTCCGGGACAGGCGTTACAATGAGCAGTTCTTC	CASSLRDRRYNEQFF
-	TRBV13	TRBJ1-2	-	TGTGCCAGCAGCCAGGGCAACTATGGCTACACCTTC	CASSQGNYGYTF
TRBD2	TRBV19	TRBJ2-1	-	TGTGCCAGTAGAGGTACACGGGAGGTGCAGTTCTTC	CASRGTREVQFF
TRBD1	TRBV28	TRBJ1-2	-	TGTGCCAGCAGCCTAGTGAGTACCGGGACAGCCTATGGCTACACCTTC	CASSLVSTGTAYGYTF
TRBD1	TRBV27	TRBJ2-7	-	TGTGCCAGCAGTTACAGGGGCGAAAACGAGCAGTACTTC	CASSYRGENEQYF
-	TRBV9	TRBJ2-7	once	TGTGCCAGCAGCCCAATCCAAGGGGAAGTCCACGAGCAGTACTTC	CASSPIQGEVHEQYF
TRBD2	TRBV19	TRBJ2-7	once	TGTGCCAGTAGTAAATATCGGAGTAGCGGGAGACAGTACGAGCAGTACTTC	CASSKYRSSGRQYEQYF
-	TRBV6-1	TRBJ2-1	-	TGTGCCAGCAGAACCTTGGGGGCCCGTGGGAATGAGCAGTTCTTC	CASRTLGARGNEQFF
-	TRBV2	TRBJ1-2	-	TGTGCCAGCAGTGATCTAGGGAACAGGCCCTACTATGGCTACACCTTC	CASSDLGNRPYYGYTF
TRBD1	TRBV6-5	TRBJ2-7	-	TGTGCCAGCAGCCAGGATGAACAGGGGGCATACGAGCAGTACTTC	CASSQDEQGAYEQYF
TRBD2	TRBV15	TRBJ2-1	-	TGTGCCACCAGCAGAGATCAAGGACTAGCGGCCGACGAGCAGTTCTTC	CATSRDQGLAADEQFF
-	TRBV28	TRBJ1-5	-	TGTGCCAGCAGTACCTATAGCAATCAGCCCCAGCATTTT	CASSTYSNQPQHF
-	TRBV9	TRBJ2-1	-	TGTGCCAGCAGCGTATTTTCGGATGAGCAGTTCTTC	CASSVFSDEQFF
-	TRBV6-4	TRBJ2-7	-	TGTGCCAGCAGTGACTCACAGGGAGGAGAGCAGTACTTC	CASSDSQGGEQYF
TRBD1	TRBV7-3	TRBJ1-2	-	TGTGCCAGCAGCTTGACAGGGTCTGGCTATGGCTACACCTTC	CASSLTGSGYGYTF
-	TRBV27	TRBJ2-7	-	TGTGCCAGCAGAAAGGGCGGCTCCTACGAGCAGTACTTC	CASRKGGSYEQYF